A single sample gave rise to the 3 T cell receptor beta chains below, sequenced in a study of cytomegalovirus exposure and HLA in healthy donors. The PCR had 60 Vbeta and 13 Jbeta primers. TCRdb's copy holds only in-frame clones and misses some; the assay was immunoSEQ multiplex PCR. This sample has roughly 150,000 clones, with 70% to 85% found just once. The source material was PBMCs. Receptors originate from a woman aged 45-65 years in good health and CMV-seropositive.

This clone showed up many times. V is TRBV30 and J is TRBJ1-1, with 8 nucleotides matching TRBD1. The CDR3 spans 13 residues. The junction had 8 bases not matched to a gene; V was cut back by 4 bases and J by 7 bases. Germline V gene data show CDR1 as GTSNPN and CDR2 as SVGIG (reference sequence). This CDR3 reads CAWIPGQGGEAFF. The CDR3 DNA reads TGTGCCTGGATCCCCGGACAGGGTGGTGAAGCTTTCTTT.

The V gene is TRBV7-9, the J gene TRBJ2-1; 9 nucleotides align to TRBD1. This CDR3 is built from 15 residues. The ends lost 3 bases at V and 0 bases at J; junction bases unmatched: 0. The germline CDR1 and CDR2 sequences are SEHNR and FQNEAQ (reference sequence). CDR3 DNA sequence: TGTGCCAGCAGCTTGGACAGGGGCTCCTACAATGAGCAGTTCTTC. Translated: CASSLDRGSYNEQFF.

This clone was detected only a few times. This chain links TRBV6-1 with TRBJ1-2, with TRBD1 matching over 10 bases. Trimming at V came to 7 bases and at J to 3 bases, leaving 8 bases not matched to a gene. Germline V gene lookup returns CDR1 MNHNS and CDR2 SASEGT. This CDR3 spans 15 amino acids. CDR3 sequence reads: CASKPGTGDYYGYTF. CDR3 sequence (DNA): TGTGCCAGCAAACCCGGGACAGGGGATTACTATGGCTACACCTTC.